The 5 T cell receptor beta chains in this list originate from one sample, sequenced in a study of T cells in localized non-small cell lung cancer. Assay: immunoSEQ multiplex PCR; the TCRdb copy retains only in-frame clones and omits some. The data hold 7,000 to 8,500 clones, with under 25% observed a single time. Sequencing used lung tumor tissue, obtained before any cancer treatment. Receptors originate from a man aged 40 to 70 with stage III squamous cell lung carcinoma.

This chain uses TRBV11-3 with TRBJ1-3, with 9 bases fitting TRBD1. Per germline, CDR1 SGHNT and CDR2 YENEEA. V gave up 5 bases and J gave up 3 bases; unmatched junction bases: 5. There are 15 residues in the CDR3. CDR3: CASSLGQGYGNTIYF. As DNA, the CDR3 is TGTGCCAGCAGCCTCGGACAGGGGTATGGAAACACCATATATTTT. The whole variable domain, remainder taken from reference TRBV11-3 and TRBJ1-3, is EAGVVQSPRYKIIEKKQPVAFWCNPISGHNTLYWYLQNLGQGPELLIRYENEEAVDDSQLPKDRFSAERLKGVDSTLKIQPAELGDSAVYLCASSLGQGYGNTIYFGEGSWLTVV.

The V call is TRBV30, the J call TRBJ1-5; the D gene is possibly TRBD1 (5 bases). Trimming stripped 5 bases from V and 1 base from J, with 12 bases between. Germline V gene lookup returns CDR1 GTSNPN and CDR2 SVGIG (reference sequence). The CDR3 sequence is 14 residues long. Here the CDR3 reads CAWDRGRSNQPQHF. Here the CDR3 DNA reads TGTGCCTGGGACCGGGGACGAAGCAATCAGCCCCAGCATTTT.

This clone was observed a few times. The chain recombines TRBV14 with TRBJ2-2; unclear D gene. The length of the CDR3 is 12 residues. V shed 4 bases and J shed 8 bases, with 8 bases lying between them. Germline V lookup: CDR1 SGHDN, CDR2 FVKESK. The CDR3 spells CASSPLLGELFF. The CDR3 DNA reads TGTGCCAGCAGCCCGCTTCTGGGGGAGCTGTTTTTT. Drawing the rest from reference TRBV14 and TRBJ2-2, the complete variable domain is EAGVTQFPSHSVIEKGQTVTLRCDPISGHDNLYWYRRVMGKEIKFLLHFVKESKQDESGMPNNRFLAERTGGTYSTLKVQPAELEDSGVYFCASSPLLGELFFGEGSRLTVL.

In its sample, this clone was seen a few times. The chain's CDR3 is CAWSTGAGEKTQYF. The DNA of the CDR3 is TGTGCCTGGAGTACGGGGGCTGGAGAGAAGACCCAGTACTTC. The chain joins TRBV30 to TRBJ2-5; D is tentatively TRBD1 or TRBD2 (6 bases each). Germline V gene sequence: CDR1 GTSNPN, CDR2 SVGIG (reference sequence). Trimming removed 2 bases at V and 6 bases at J, with 16 bases between. The CDR3 extends over 14 amino acids. Filled out from reference TRBV30 and TRBJ2-5, the complete variable domain reads SQTIHQWPATLVQPVGSPLSLECTVEGTSNPNLYWYRQAAGRGLQLLFYSVGIGQISSEVPQNLSASRPQDRQFILSSKKLLLSDSGFYLCAWSTGAGEKTQYFGPGTRLLVL.

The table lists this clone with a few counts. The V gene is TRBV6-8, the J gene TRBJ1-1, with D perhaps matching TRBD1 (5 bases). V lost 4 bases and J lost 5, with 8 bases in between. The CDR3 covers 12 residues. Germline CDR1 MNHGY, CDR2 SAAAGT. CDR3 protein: CASSSRVTEAFF. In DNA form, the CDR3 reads TGTGCCAGCAGTTCCAGGGTTACTGAAGCTTTCTTT.